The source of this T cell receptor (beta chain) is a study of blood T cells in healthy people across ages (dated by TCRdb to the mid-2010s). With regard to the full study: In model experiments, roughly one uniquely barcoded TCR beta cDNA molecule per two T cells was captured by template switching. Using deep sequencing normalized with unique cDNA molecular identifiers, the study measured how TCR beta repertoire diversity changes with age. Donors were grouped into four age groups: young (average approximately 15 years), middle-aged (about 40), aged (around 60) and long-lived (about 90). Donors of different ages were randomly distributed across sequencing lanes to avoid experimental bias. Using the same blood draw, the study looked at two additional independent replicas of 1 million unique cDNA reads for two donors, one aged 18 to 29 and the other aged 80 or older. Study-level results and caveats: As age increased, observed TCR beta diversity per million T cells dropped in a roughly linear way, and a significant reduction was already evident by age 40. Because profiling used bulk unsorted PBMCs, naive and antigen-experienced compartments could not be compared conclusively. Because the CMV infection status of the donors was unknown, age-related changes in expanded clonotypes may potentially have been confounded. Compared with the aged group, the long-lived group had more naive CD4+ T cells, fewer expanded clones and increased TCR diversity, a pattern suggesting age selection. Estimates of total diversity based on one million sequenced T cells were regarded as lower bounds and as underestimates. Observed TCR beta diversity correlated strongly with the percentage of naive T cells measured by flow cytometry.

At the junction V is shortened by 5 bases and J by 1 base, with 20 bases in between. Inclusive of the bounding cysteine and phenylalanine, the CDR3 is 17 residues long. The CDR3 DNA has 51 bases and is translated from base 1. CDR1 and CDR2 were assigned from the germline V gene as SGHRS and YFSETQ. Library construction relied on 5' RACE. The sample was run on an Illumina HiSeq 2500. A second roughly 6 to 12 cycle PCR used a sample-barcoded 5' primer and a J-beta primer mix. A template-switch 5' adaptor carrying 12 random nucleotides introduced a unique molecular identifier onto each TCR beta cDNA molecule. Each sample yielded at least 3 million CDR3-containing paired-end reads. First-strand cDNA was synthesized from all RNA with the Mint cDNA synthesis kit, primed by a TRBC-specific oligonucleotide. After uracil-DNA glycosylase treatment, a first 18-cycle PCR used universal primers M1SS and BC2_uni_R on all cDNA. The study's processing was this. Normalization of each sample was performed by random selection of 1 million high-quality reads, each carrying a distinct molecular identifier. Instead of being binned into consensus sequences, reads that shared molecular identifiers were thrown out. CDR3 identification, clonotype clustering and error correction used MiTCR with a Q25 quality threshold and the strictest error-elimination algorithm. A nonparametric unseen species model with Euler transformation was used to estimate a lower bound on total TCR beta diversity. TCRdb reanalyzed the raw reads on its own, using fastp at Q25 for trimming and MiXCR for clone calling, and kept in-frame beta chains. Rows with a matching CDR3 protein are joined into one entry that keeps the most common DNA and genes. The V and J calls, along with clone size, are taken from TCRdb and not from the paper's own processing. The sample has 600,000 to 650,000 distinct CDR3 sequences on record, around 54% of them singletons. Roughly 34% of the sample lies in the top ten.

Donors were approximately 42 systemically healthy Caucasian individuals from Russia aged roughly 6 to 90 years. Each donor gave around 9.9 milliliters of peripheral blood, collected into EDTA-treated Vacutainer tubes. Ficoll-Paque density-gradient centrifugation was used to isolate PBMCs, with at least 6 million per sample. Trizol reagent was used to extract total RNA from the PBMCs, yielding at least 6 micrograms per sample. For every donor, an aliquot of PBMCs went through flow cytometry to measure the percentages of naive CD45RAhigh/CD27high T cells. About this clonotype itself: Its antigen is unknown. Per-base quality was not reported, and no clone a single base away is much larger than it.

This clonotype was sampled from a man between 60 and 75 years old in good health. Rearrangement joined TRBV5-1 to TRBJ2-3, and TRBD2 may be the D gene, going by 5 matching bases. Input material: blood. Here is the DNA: TGCGCCAGCAGGGCCTTACCCGGGGTATCTGGCACAGATACGCAGTATTTT. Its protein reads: CASRALPGVSGTDTQYF. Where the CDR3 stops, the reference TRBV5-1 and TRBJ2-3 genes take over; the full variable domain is KAGVTQTPRYLIKTRGQQVTLSCSPISGHRSVSWYQQTPGQGLQFLFEYFSETQRNKGNFPGRFSGRQFSNSRSEMNVSTLELGDSALYLCASRALPGVSGTDTQYFGPGTRLTVL.